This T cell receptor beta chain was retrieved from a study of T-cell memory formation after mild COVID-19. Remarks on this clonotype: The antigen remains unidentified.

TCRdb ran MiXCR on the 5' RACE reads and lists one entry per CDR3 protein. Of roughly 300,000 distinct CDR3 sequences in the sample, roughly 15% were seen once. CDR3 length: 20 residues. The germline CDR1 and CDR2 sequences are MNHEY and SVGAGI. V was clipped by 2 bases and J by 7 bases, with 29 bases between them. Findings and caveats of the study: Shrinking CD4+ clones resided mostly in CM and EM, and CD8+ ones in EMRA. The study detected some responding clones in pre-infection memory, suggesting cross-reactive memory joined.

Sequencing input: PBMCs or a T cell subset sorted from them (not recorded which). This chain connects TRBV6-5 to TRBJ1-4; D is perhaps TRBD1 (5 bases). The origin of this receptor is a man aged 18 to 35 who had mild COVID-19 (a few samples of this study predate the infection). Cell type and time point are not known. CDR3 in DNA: TGTGCCAGCAGTTACGTATGGCAGGGAGGATGGGAAAGGAGGCTTGAAAAACTGTTTTTT. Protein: CASSYVWQGGWERRLEKLFF.